These 16 T cell receptor beta chains were all obtained from the same sample, sequenced in a study of CD8+ T cells in alopecia areata. After isolation, RNA underwent reverse transcription to generate cDNA as the sequencing template. Generated by immunoSEQ multiplex PCR, the TCRdb table keeps only in-frame clones and is missing some. The sample includes some 190,000 clones, about three fifths of them seen just once. The treatment: oral pan-JAK inhibitor, 5-10 mg twice daily. The material sequenced was CD4+ T cells sorted from blood, taken around week 49, from a patient treated with tofacitinib. These receptors all come from a human donor with alopecia areata.

CDR3: CASRSHRRTLSTEAFF. Here the CDR3 DNA reads TGTGCCAGCAGGAGTCACAGGCGCACCTTGTCCACTGAAGCTTTCTTT. The V gene is TRBV2, the J gene TRBJ1-1; D is possibly TRBD1 (5 bases). The CDR3 loop spans 16 amino acids. V gave up 6 bases and J gave up 4 bases, with 21 bases separating them. Germline-derived CDR1 and CDR2 are SNHLY and FYNNEI.

The chain links TRBV7-9 to TRBJ1-2; D gene unclear. The V gene's germline CDR1 is SEHNR and CDR2 FQNEAQ (reference sequence). There are 12 residues in the CDR3. V lost 1 base, J lost 5 bases, and 5 bases lay in between. Here the CDR3 DNA reads TGTGCCAGCAGCTTAGAAGGGTATGGCTACACCTTC. It encodes CASSLEGYGYTF.

The chain links TRBV25-1 to TRBJ2-3, with D perhaps TRBD2 (6 bases). This CDR3 is built from 16 residues. CDR1 is MGHDK and CDR2 is SYGVNS in the germline V gene. The V gene lost 2 bases and the J gene lost 2 bases, with 14 bases spanning the gap. The CDR3 region is CASSEMEGGITDTQYF. The CDR3 DNA follows: TGTGCCAGCAGTGAAATGGAAGGAGGGATCACAGATACGCAGTATTTT.

The chain couples TRBV29-1 to TRBJ1-1; D uncertain. The CDR3 runs 12 residues. The V end lost 7 bases, the J end lost 3 bases, and 12 bases lay between the germline ends. The germline V gene has CDR1 SQVTM and CDR2 ANQGSEA. The CDR3 sequence is CSAGSSDTEAFF. Here the CDR3 DNA reads TGCAGCGCCGGGTCCTCTGACACTGAAGCTTTCTTT.

The chain links TRBV29-1 to TRBJ1-6; D perhaps matches TRBD1 (5 bases). CDR3 size: 13 residues. Germline lookup yields CDR1 SQVTM and CDR2 ANQGSEA. V was pared by 7 bases and J by 10 bases, with 17 bases between. Written as DNA, the CDR3 is TGCAGCGAAACACTAGACAGTACCTCACCCCTCCACTTT. Its translation: CSETLDSTSPLHF.

This clone was detected only a few times. The chain uses TRBV5-1 and TRBJ2-3; 9 positions match TRBD2. The CDR3 extends over 16 amino acids. Trimming at V came to 2 bases and at J to 4 bases, leaving 8 bases not matched to a gene. CDR1 and CDR2 (germline): SGHRS, YFSETQ. The CDR3 region is CASSFQRASGADTQYF. Here the CDR3 DNA reads TGCGCCAGCAGCTTTCAAAGGGCTAGCGGGGCAGATACGCAGTATTTT.

V is TRBV29-1 and J is TRBJ2-7; D may correspond to TRBD1 or TRBD2 (5 bases each). The CDR3 consists of 13 residues. The V gene's germline CDR1 is SQVTM and CDR2 ANQGSEA. The V gene lost 7 bases and the J gene lost 5 bases, with 18 bases spanning the gap. As DNA, the CDR3 is TGCAGCGCGGCGCGGGTGGGGCGGAACGAGCAGTACTTC. It translates to CSAARVGRNEQYF.

This sequence joins TRBV6-5 and TRBJ1-6; D is perhaps TRBD1 (5 bases). The CDR3 is 13 residues long. V lost 7 bases and J lost 8, with 12 bases in between. Looked up from germline, CDR1 is MNHEY and CDR2 is SVGAGI. For the CDR3, the DNA is TGTGCCAGCAAGGGTCTAGGGGATTCACCCCTCCACTTT. This gives the protein CASKGLGDSPLHF.

This chain joins TRBV27 and TRBJ1-4, with D maybe TRBD1 (6 bases). This CDR3 has 14 residues. The V end lost 6 bases, the J end lost 4 bases, and 12 bases lay between the germline ends. The V gene's germline CDR1 is MNHEY and CDR2 SMNVEV (reference sequence). The CDR3 here is CASRTGQFNEKLFF. The CDR3 DNA is TGTGCCAGCAGGACCGGACAGTTTAATGAAAAACTGTTTTTT.

This clone was counted a few times. The V gene is TRBV2, the J gene TRBJ2-1; TRBD2 aligns across 8 bases. This CDR3 has 15 residues. Germline CDR1 is SNHLY and CDR2 is FYNNEI. V shed 3 bases and J 8 bases; nucleotides not matched to a gene: 9. The CDR3 coding sequence is TGTGCCAGCAGTGATAAGCGGGGGCGTAGGGATGAGCAGTTCTTC. Translation: CASSDKRGRRDEQFF.

The gene calls are TRBV27 and TRBJ2-5, with D perhaps TRBD1 (6 bases). V gave up 2 bases and J gave up 4 bases, with 8 bases separating them. CDR3 size: 13 residues. Germline V gene lookup returns CDR1 MNHEY and CDR2 SMNVEV (reference sequence). The CDR3 DNA is TGTGCCAGCAGTTTAGAACAGGGAGAGACCCAGTACTTC. The encoded protein is CASSLEQGETQYF.

V and J are TRBV30 and TRBJ1-3, with D uncertain. This CDR3 contains 13 residues. CDR1 is GTSNPN and CDR2 is SVGIG in the germline V gene (reference sequence). Trimming left V 0 bases short and J 4 bases short, with 7 bases between. CDR3 sequence reads: CAWSVHRGNTIYF. CDR3 coding DNA: TGTGCCTGGAGTGTACACAGAGGAAACACCATATATTTT.

The gene calls are TRBV30 and TRBJ2-4; possibly TRBD1 or TRBD2 for D (5 bases each). V was pared by 2 bases and J by 5 bases, with 7 bases between. Germline CDR1 and CDR2: GTSNPN and SVGIG (reference sequence). The CDR3 extends over 12 amino acids. The CDR3 nucleotides read TGTGCCTGGAGTTTGGGGGAAAACATTCAGTACTTC. Translating gives CAWSLGENIQYF.

This clone has just a few counts. This sequence joins TRBV29-1 and TRBJ2-5; D uncertain. CDR3 length equals 12 residues. CDR1 is SQVTM, CDR2 ANQGSEA, per germline. Trimming removed 5 bases from V and 0 bases from J, with 7 bases in between. CDR3 amino acids: CSVFEYQETQYF. CDR3 DNA sequence: TGCAGCGTTTTCGAATACCAAGAGACCCAGTACTTC. Full variable domain (missing parts from reference TRBV29-1 and TRBJ2-5): SAVISQKPSRDICQRGTSLTIQCQVDSQVTMMFWYRQQPGQSLTLIATANQGSEATYESGFVIDKFPISRPNLTFSTLTVSNMSPEDSSIYLCSVFEYQETQYFGPGTRLLVL.

The sample holds a few counts of this clone. Other nucleotide sequences from this sample produce the same CDR3. The chain is built from TRBV30 and TRBJ1-4; the D is unclear. Looked up from germline, CDR1 is GTSNPN and CDR2 is SVGIG (reference sequence). CDR3 size: 14 residues. V gave up 0 bases and J gave up 0 bases, with 5 bases separating them. CDR3: CAWSVRATNEKLFF. The CDR3 DNA reads as TGTGCCTGGAGTGTCAGAGCAACTAATGAAAAACTGTTTTTT.

This chain links TRBV7-2 with TRBJ1-1; 7 bases map to TRBD1. Germline CDR1 SGHTA, CDR2 FQGNSA. This CDR3 is built from 14 residues. J lost 7 bases, V lost 1 base, and 6 bases had no gene match. CDR3 loop: CASSLEGRGDEAFF. For the CDR3, the DNA is TGTGCCAGCAGCTTAGAAGGCAGGGGGGATGAAGCTTTCTTT.